Sequencing of this T cell receptor beta chain was carried out in a study of cytomegalovirus exposure and HLA in healthy donors. General study points: Across all donors, roughly uniform sequencing depth was an assumption of the presence/absence analyses. The listing of roughly 160 TCR beta chains classed them as cytomegalovirus-associated. Sequencing probably produced one cluster of sequence variants that were highly shared.

In the case of this clone: Its target is not known.

This CDR3 has 15 residues. The V gene's germline CDR1 is SNHLY and CDR2 FYNNEI. J lost 6 bases, V lost 6 bases, and 11 bases had no gene match. Primers for the PCR totalled 60 Vbeta and 13 Jbeta. TCRdb's table, derived via immunoSEQ multiplex PCR, lists solely in-frame clones and lacks some. The sample shows some 150,000 clones, 55% to 75% of them seen only once. V usage is TRBV2 and J usage is TRBJ1-2, with 9 bases fitting TRBD1. This TCR was recovered from a woman aged 60 to 75 in good health and CMV-seropositive. Input material: PBMCs. This chain's CDR3 is CASRANTGGRDGYTF. DNA of the CDR3: TGTGCCAGCAGAGCAAATACAGGGGGCAGGGATGGCTACACCTTC.